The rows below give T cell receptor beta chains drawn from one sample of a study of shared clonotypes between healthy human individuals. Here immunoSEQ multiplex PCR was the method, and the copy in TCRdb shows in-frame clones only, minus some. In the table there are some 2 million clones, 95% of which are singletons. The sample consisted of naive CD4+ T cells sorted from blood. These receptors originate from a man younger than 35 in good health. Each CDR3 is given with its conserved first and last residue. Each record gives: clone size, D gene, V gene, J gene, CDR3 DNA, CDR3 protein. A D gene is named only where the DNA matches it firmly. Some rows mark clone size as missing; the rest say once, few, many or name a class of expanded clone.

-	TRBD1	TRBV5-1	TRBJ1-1	TGCGCCAGCAGCTTCGGACAGGGACTGAACACTGAAGCTTTCTTT	CASSFGQGLNTEAFF
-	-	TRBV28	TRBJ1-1	TGTGCCACCCAGCAGCAGGGTTTAGAAGCTTTCTTT	CATQQQGLEAFF
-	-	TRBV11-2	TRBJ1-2	TGTGCCAGCAGCTTCGGACGGGACAACTATGGCTACACCTTC	CASSFGRDNYGYTF
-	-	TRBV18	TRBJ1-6	TGTGCCAGCTCCGCAGTGGGGACACTAAATTCACCCCTCCACTTT	CASSAVGTLNSPLHF
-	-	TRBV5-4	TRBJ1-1	TGTGCCAGCACCACGGACAGGAACACTGAAGCTTTCTTT	CASTTDRNTEAFF
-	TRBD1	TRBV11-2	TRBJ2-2	TGTGCCAGCAGCCGTAGACAGGGTTCCACCGGGGAGCTGTTTTTT	CASSRRQGSTGELFF
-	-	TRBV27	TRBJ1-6	TGTGCCAGCAGTTTCCCCCAGAATAATTCACCCCTCCACTTT	CASSFPQNNSPLHF
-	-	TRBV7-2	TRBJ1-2	TGTGCCAGCAGCTTAGGGGGAGGCTATGGCTACACCTTC	CASSLGGGYGYTF
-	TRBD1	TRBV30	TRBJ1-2	TGTGCCTGGACCAACCCCGGGACAGCCAGGGTGGTTGATGGCTACACCTTC	CAWTNPGTARVVDGYTF
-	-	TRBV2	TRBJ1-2	TGTGCCAGCAGTCGGGTATATGGCTACACCTTC	CASSRVYGYTF
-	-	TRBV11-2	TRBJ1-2	TGTGCCAGCAGCTTAGACTCCGGGGCCCACTATGGCTACACCTTC	CASSLDSGAHYGYTF
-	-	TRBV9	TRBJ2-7	TGTGCCAGCAGCGTAGACGCCTATAGGGCGGAGCAGTACTTC	CASSVDAYRAEQYF
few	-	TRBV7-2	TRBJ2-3	TGTGCCAGCAGCTTATCAGATACGCAGTATTTT	CASSLSDTQYF
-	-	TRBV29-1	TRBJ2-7	TGCAGCGTTTCCGGACTGACCTACGAGCAGTACTTC	CSVSGLTYEQYF
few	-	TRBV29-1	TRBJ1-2	TGCAGCGTTATAGGCCGCTATGGCTACACCTTC	CSVIGRYGYTF
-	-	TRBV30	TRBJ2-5	TGTGCCTGGAGTGGGCAGTTAGTACAAGAGACCCAGTACTTC	CAWSGQLVQETQYF
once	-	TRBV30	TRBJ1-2	TGTGCCTGGAGCGAGGCCTCGGGGAATGGCTACACCTTC	CAWSEASGNGYTF
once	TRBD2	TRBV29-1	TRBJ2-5	TGCAGCGTTGATAGCGGGTCAGGGTTAGAGACCCAGTACTTC	CSVDSGSGLETQYF
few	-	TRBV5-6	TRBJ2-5	TGTGCCAGCAGCTTGATCGCAGAGAGCTACCAAGAGACCCAGTACTTC	CASSLIAESYQETQYF
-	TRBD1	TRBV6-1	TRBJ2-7	TGTGCCAGCAGTGAACGGGACAGCGTCTTCTTGGAGCAGTACTTC	CASSERDSVFLEQYF
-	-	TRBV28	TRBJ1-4	TGTGCCAGCAGTTTCATATACCCCGGGACACTCCCGGCGGATGAAAAACTGTTTTTT	CASSFIYPGTLPADEKLFF
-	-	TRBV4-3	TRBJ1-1	TGCGCCAGCAGCCAAGGTCGACAGAACACTGAAGCTTTCTTT	CASSQGRQNTEAFF
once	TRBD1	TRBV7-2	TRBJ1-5	TGTGCCAGCAGCTTAGGAGACAGGGCAAACCAGCCCCAGCATTTT	CASSLGDRANQPQHF
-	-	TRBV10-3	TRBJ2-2	TGTGCCACTTCGGGACATACTAACACCGGGGAGCTGTTTTTT	CATSGHTNTGELFF
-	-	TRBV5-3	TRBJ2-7	TGTGCCAGAAGCCCATGGGGCGAGCGGAGCTCCTCCTACGAGCAGTACTTC	CARSPWGERSSSYEQYF
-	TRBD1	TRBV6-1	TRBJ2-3	TGTGCCAGCAGCGGGCCAGGGGGCTATCCAGATACGCAGTATTTT	CASSGPGGYPDTQYF
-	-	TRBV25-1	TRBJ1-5	TGTGCCAGCAGTCCACAGGGCAATCAGCCCCAGCATTTT	CASSPQGNQPQHF
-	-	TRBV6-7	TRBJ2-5	TGTGCCAGCAGTTACGCGGACGGACAAGAGACCCAGTACTTC	CASSYADGQETQYF
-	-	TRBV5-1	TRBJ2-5	TGCGCCAGCAGCTTTAGACAGCCACAAGAGACCCAGTACTTC	CASSFRQPQETQYF
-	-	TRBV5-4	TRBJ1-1	TGTGCCAGCAGCCAGGACAGGAACACTGAAGCTTTCTTT	CASSQDRNTEAFF
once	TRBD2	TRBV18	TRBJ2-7	TGTGCCAGCTCAGCACTCGGGGGGGCGCGCGAGCAGTACTTC	CASSALGGAREQYF
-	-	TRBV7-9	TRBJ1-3	TGTGCCACCCGAGGGCGGGATCTCTCTGGAAACACCATATATTTT	CATRGRDLSGNTIYF
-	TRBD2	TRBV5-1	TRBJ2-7	TGCGCCAGCAGCTTGAGACCTCGAGGGACTAGCGAGACCTACGAGCAGTACTTC	CASSLRPRGTSETYEQYF
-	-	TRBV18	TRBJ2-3	TGTGCCAGCTCACCAGACAGTCTGAGTACGCAGTATTTT	CASSPDSLSTQYF
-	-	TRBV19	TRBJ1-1	TGTGCCAGTAGTCAGGGCCCCGGACGGACTGAAGCTTTCTTT	CASSQGPGRTEAFF
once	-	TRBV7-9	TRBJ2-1	TGTGCCAGCAGCTTACTCCAATGGCCCTACAATGAGCAGTTCTTC	CASSLLQWPYNEQFF
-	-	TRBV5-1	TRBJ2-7	TGCGCCAGCAGCCAACAGGGAGAGCAGTACTTC	CASSQQGEQYF
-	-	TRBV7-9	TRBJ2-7	TGTGCCAGCAGCTTAGACCGGGACATCTTTTACGAGCAGTACTTC	CASSLDRDIFYEQYF
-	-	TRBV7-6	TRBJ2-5	TGTGCCAGCAGCTCCACAGGTAGCCGAGAGACCCAGTACTTC	CASSSTGSRETQYF
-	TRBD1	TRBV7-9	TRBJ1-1	TGTGCCAGCAGCGAGGGACAGGGATCGGCTTTCTTT	CASSEGQGSAFF
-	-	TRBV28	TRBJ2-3	TGTGCCAGCAGTTTAGCGGGTGGGAGTGGGGCAGATACGCAGTATTTT	CASSLAGGSGADTQYF
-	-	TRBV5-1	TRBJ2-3	TGCGCCAGCGCTCCGAGACCAGACACAGATACGCAGTATTTT	CASAPRPDTDTQYF
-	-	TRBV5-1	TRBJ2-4	TGCGCCAGCAGCGCACCGTATCAGGGGGCCAAAAACATTCAGTACTTC	CASSAPYQGAKNIQYF
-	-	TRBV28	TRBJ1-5	TGTGCCAGCAGCAACCAACAGGTCGTCGGCGGTCAGCCCCAGCATTTT	CASSNQQVVGGQPQHF
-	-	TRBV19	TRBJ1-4	TGTGCCAGTAGTATAGCGAAGGGGTCGGCTAATGAAAAACTGTTTTTT	CASSIAKGSANEKLFF